This T cell receptor (beta chain) comes out of a study of T cells in Graves' hyperthyroidism and ophthalmopathy. The CDR3 runs 17 residues. The germline CDR1 and CDR2 sequences are SGHNT and YENEEA. J lost 7 bases, V lost 4 bases, and 11 bases had no gene match. Study-wide results and limits: Blood shared most expanded thyroid clonotypes above 0.001. Ophthalmopathy was model-predicted a median approximately six months pre-onset.

This clonotype was counted at least ten times. The target antigen is unknown. It was RNA transcripts that yielded the amplified TCR beta CDR3 regions. Primed by the HTBI set, a first-round RT-PCR was run on the TCR CDR3. TCRdb re-analysed the multiplex PCR reads in MiXCR, keeping a single row per CDR3 protein. The data hold approximately 370,000 distinct CDR3 sequences, with roughly 15% observed a single time. Pregnant or lactating patients were excluded, as were those with uncontrolled infection or other autoimmune disease. This clonotype was obtained from a woman in her twenties or thirties with Graves' hyperthyroidism that later progressed to Graves' ophthalmopathy. J is TRBJ2-2 and V is TRBV11-3; 11 nucleotides line up with TRBD2. Sequencing was carried out using blood. CDR3 DNA: TGTGCCAGCAGCTCAAGATACCTAGCGGGAGGCGGCGGGGAGCTGTTTTTT. Translating it yields CASSSRYLAGGGGELFF.